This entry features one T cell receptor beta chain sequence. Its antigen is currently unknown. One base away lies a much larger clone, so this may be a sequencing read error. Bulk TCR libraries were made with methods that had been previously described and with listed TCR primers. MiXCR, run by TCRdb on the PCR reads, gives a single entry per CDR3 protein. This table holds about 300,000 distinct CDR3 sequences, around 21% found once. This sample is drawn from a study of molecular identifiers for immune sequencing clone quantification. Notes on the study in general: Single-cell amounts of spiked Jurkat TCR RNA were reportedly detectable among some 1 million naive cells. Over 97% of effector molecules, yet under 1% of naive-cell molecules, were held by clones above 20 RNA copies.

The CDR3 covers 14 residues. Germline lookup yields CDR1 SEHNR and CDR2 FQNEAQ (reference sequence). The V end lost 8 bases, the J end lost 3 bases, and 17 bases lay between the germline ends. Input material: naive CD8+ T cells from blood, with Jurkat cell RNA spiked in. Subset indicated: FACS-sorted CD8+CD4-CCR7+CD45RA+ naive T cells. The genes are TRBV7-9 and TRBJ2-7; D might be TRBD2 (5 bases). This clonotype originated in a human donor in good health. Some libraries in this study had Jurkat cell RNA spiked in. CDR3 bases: TGTGCCAGCGGCGGGCCCTCCAGCCTCTACGAGCAGTACTTC. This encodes CASGGPSSLYEQYF.